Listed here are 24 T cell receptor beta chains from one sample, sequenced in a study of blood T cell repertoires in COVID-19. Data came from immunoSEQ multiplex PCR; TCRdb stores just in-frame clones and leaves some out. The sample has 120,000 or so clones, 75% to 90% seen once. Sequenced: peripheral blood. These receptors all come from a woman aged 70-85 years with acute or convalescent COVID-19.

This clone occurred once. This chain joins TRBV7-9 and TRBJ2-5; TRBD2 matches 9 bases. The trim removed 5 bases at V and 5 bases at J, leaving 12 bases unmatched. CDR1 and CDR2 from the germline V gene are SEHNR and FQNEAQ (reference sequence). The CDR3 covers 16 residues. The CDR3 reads CASSPAARGGRETQYF. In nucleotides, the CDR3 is TGTGCCAGCAGCCCAGCGGCGCGGGGGGGCCGCGAGACCCAGTACTTC.

The CDR3 here is CASSLSSDTQYF. In DNA, the CDR3 is TGTGCCAGCAGCTTGAGTTCAGATACGCAGTATTTT. This chain connects TRBV7-9 to TRBJ2-3; unclear D gene. V gave up 3 bases and J gave up 4 bases, with 5 bases separating them. The germline gives CDR1 SEHNR, CDR2 FQNEAQ (reference sequence). The CDR3 is made up of 12 amino acids. Filled out from reference TRBV7-9 and TRBJ2-3, the complete variable domain reads DTGVSQNPRHKITKRGQNVTFRCDPISEHNRLYWYRQTLGQGPEFLTYFQNEAQLEKSRLLSDRFSAERPKGSFSTLEIQRTEQGDSAMYLCASSLSSDTQYFGPGTRLTVL.

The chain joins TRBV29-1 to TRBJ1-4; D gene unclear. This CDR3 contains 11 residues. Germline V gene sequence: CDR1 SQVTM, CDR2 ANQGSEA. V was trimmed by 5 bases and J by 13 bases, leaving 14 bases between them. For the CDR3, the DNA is TGCAGCGTTCGAGTGTCGGAGGGACTGTTTTTT. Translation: CSVRVSEGLFF.

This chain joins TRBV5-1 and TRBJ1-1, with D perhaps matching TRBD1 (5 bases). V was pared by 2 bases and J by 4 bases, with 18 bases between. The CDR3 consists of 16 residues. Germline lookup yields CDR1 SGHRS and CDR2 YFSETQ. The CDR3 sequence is CASSFLGGSPGTEAFF. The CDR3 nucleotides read TGCGCCAGCAGCTTCCTCGGGGGAAGCCCGGGCACTGAAGCTTTCTTT. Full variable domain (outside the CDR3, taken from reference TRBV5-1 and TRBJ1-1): KAGVTQTPRYLIKTRGQQVTLSCSPISGHRSVSWYQQTPGQGLQFLFEYFSETQRNKGNFPGRFSGRQFSNSRSEMNVSTLELGDSALYLCASSFLGGSPGTEAFFGQGTRLTVV.

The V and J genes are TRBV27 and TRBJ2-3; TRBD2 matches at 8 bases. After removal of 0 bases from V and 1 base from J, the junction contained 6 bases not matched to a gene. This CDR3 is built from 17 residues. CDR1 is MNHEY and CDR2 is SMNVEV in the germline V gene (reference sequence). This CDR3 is CASSLSIFGGGTDTQYF. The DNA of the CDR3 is TGTGCCAGCAGTTTATCGATCTTCGGGGGGGGCACAGATACGCAGTATTTT.

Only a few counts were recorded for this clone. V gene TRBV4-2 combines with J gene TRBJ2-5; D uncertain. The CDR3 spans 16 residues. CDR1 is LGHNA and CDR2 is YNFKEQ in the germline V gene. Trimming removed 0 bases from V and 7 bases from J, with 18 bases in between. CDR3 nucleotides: TGTGCCAGCAGCCAAGAAACGGGTGACTCGGCCGGGACCCAGTACTTC. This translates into CASSQETGDSAGTQYF.

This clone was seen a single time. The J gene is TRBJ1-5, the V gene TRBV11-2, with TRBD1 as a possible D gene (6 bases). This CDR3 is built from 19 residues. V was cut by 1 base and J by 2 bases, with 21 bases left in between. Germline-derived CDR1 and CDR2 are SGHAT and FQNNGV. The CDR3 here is CASSLAQFGGHIGNQPQHF. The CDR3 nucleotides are TGTGCCAGCAGCTTAGCCCAATTCGGGGGGCATATTGGCAATCAGCCCCAGCATTTT.

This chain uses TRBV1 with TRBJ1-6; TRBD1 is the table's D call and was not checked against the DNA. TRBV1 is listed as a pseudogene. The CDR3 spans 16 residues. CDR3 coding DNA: TGCACCAGCAACAAAACGCCGGTAGGGGCGAGGTCACCCCTCCACTTT. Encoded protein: CTSNKTPVGARSPLHF.

For the CDR3, the DNA is TGTGCCAGCAGAGCCGGGACAGGTGCCAATGAGCAGTTCTTC. Encoded protein: CASRAGTGANEQFF. The chain links TRBV6-5 to TRBJ2-1; 8 nucleotides agree with TRBD1. CDR3 length equals 14 residues. V was pared by 6 bases and J by 6 bases, with 7 bases of the junction left unmatched. Looked up from germline, CDR1 is MNHEY and CDR2 is SVGAGI.

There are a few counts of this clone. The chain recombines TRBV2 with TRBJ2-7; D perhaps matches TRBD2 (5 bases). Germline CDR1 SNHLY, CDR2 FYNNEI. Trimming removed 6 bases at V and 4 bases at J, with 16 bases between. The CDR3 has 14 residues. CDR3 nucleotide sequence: TGTGCCAGCAGCTTTGACCGGACTGATTACGAGCAGTACTTC. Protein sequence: CASSFDRTDYEQYF.

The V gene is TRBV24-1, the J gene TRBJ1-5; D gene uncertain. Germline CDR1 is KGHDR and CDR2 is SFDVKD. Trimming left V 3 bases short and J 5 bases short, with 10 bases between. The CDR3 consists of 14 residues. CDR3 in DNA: TGTGCCACCAGTGATGTCGGCGGTGATCAGCCCCAGCATTTT. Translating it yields CATSDVGGDQPQHF.

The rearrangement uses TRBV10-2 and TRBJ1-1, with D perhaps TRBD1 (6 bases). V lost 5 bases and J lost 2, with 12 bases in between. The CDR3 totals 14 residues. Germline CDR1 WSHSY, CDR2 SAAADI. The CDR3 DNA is TGCGCCAGCAGTAGCAGGGGTAAAAACACTGAAGCTTTCTTT. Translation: CASSSRGKNTEAFF.

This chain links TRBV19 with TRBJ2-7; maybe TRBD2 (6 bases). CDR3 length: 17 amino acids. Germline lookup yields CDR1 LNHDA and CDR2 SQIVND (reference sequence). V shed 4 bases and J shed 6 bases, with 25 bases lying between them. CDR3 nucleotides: TGTGCCAGTAGTACGACCCCCGGGGCACGGAGGGACCCCGAGCAGTACTTC. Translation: CASSTTPGARRDPEQYF.

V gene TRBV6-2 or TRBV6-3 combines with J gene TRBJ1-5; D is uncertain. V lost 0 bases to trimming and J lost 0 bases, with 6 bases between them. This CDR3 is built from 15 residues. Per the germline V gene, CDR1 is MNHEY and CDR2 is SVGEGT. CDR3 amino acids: CASSYSLDSNQPQHF. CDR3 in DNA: TGTGCCAGCAGTTACTCGTTAGATAGCAATCAGCCCCAGCATTTT.

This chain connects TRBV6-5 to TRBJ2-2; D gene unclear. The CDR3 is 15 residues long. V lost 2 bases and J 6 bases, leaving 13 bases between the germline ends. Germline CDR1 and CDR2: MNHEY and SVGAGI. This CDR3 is CASSYGSLSAGELFF. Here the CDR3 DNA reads TGTGCCAGCAGTTACGGCTCCCTGAGCGCCGGGGAGCTGTTTTTT.

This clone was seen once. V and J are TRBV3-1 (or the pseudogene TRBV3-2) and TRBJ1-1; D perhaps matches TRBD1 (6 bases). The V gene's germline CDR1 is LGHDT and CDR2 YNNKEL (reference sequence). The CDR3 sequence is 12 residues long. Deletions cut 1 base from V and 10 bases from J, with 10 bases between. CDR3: CASSQGRGGAFF. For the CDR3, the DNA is TGTGCCAGCAGCCAAGGGAGGGGGGGAGCTTTCTTT.

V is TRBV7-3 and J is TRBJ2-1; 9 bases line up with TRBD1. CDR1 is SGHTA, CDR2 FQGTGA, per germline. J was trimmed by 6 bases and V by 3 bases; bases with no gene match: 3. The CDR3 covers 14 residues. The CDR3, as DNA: TGTGCCAGCAGCTTGCAGACAGGGGGCAATGAGCAGTTCTTC. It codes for CASSLQTGGNEQFF. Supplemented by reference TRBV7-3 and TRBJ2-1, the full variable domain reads GAGVSQTPSNKVTEKGKYVELRCDPISGHTALYWYRQSLGQGPEFLIYFQGTGAADDSGLPNDRFFAVRPEGSVSTLKIQRTERGDSAVYLCASSLQTGGNEQFFGPGTRLTVL.

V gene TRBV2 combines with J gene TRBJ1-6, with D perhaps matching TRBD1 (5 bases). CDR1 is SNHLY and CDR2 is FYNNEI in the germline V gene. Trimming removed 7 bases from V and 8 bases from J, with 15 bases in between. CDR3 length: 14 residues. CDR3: CASIGPGMDSPLHF. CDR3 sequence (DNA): TGTGCCAGCATTGGACCAGGGATGGATTCACCCCTCCACTTT.

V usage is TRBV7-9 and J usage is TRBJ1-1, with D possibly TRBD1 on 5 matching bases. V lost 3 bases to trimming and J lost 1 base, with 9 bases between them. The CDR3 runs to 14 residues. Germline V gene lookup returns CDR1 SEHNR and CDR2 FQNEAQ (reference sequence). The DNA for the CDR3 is TGTGCCAGCAGCTTGAATCAGGGGAACACTGAAGCTTTCTTT. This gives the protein CASSLNQGNTEAFF.

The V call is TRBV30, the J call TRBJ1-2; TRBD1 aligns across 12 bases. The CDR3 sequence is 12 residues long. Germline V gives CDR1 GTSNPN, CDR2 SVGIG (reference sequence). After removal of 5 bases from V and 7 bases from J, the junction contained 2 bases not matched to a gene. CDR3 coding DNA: TGTGCCTGGGGGGACAGGGGGCTTGGCTACACCTTC. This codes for CAWGDRGLGYTF.

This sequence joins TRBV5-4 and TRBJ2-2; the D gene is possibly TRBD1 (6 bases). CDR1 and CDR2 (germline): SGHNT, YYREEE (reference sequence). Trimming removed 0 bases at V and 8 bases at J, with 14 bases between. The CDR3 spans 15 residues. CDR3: CASSLVQGSIGELFF. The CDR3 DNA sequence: TGTGCCAGCAGCTTGGTACAGGGTTCTATAGGGGAGCTGTTTTTT.

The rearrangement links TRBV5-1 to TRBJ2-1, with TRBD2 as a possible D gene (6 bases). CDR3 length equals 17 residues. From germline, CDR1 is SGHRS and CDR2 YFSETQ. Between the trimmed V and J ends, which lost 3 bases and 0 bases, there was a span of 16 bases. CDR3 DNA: TGCGCCAGCAGCTCCTCGGGGGTAGCGCACTCCTACAATGAGCAGTTCTTC. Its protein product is CASSSSGVAHSYNEQFF.

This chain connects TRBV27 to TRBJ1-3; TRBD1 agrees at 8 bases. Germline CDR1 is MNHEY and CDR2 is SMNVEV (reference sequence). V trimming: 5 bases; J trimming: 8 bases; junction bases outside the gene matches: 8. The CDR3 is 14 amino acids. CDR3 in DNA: TGTGCCAGCAGTCATAACGACAGGGGCCACACCATATATTTT. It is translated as CASSHNDRGHTIYF.

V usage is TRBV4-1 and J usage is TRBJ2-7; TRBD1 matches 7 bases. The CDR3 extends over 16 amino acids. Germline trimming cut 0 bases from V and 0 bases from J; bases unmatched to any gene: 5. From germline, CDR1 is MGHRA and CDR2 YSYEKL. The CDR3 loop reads CASSQDLQGYSYEQYF. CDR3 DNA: TGCGCCAGCAGCCAAGATTTACAGGGGTACTCCTACGAGCAGTACTTC.